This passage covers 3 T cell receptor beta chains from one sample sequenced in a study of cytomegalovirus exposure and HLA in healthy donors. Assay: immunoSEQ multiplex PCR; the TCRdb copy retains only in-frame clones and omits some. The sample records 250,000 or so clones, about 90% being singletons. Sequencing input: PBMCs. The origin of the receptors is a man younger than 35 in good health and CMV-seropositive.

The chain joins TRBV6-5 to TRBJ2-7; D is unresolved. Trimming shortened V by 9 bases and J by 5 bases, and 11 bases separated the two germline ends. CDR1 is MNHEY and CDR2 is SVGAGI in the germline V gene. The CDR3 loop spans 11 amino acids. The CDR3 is CASRRENEQYF. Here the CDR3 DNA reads TGTGCCAGTCGACGAGAGAACGAGCAGTACTTC.

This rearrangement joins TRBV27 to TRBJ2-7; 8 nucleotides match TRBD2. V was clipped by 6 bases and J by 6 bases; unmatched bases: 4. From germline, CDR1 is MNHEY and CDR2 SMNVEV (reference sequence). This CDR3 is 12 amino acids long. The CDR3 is CASRGLAAEQYF. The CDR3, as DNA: TGTGCCAGCAGAGGACTAGCCGCCGAGCAGTACTTC.

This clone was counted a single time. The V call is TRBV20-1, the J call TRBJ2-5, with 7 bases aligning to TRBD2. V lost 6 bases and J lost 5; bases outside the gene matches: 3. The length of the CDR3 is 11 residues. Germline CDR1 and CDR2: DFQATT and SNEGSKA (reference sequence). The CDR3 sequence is CSAASGETQYF. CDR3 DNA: TGCAGTGCGGCTAGCGGTGAGACCCAGTACTTC.